This T cell receptor beta chain was recovered during a study of blood T cells in healthy people across ages. Individuals who donated were healthy Caucasians from Russia aged roughly 6 to 90. Combining a sample-barcoded 5' primer with a J-beta primer mix, a second PCR ran for roughly 7 to 11 cycles. TCRdb re-called the 5' RACE reads through MiXCR, storing one row per CDR3 protein. This table has roughly 1.7 million distinct CDR3 sequences, around 35% appearing once. Study-level points and caveats: It was not possible, with unsorted PBMCs, to conclusively compare naive and antigen-experienced cells. Estimates based on one million T cells were treated as lower bounds.

This clonotype was detected a few times. Its specificity is unknown. Sample: blood. This sequence originates from a woman under 40 in good health.

The CDR3 protein is CACDRTSGFNEQFF. Written as DNA, the CDR3 is TGTGCCTGCGATCGGACTAGCGGATTCAATGAGCAGTTCTTC. The rearrangement uses TRBV9 and TRBJ2-1; the match to TRBD2 covers 10 bases. The V gene's germline CDR1 is SGDLS and CDR2 YYNGEE. With 10 bases clipped from V and 6 bases from J, the junction kept 10 bases outside the gene matches. The CDR3 length is 14 residues.